Listed below are T cell receptor beta chains from one sample, sequenced in a study of early T cells in non-severe SARS-CoV-2 infection. TCRdb re-derived calls from the 5' RACE reads in MiXCR, one entry per CDR3 protein. The sample contains 55,000 to 75,000 distinct CDR3 sequences, 12% of which appear only once. The sample taken for sequencing was whole blood. The source of these receptors is an adult who was a healthcare worker with PCR-confirmed SARS-CoV-2 infection or an uninfected control (not recorded which). Each CDR3 is given with its conserved first and last residue. The D gene is left open where the match is weak. Clone sizes are given selectively: once, few, many, or a class where the clone is expanded.

j_call d_call v_call clone_size cdr3_nt cdr3_aa
TRBJ1-1 TRBD1 TRBV7-9 few TGTGCCAGCAGCCCAACGGACAGGATTAACACTGAAGCTTTCTTT CASSPTDRINTEAFF
TRBJ2-1 - TRBV12-3/TRBV12-4 many TGTGCCAGCAGTTTGGGGGGTCGGGATGAGCAGTTCTTC CASSLGGRDEQFF
TRBJ1-1 - TRBV20-1 few TGCAGTGCCCCTGGGACGGTTAACACTGAAGCTTTCTTT CSAPGTVNTEAFF
TRBJ1-1 - TRBV28 many TGTGCCAGCAGTTTATGGGGGCAGTCGAACACTGAAGCTTTCTTT CASSLWGQSNTEAFF
TRBJ2-7 TRBD1 TRBV12-3/TRBV12-4 - TGTGCCAGCAGTCAGAAGGGACAGGGGGCCTACGAGCAGTACTTC CASSQKGQGAYEQYF
TRBJ2-7 - TRBV6-5 many TGTGCCAGCAGTTACTATGGGGATTACGAGCAGTACTTC CASSYYGDYEQYF
TRBJ2-3 TRBD2 TRBV7-2 - TGTGCCAGCAGCTTAATTGATGGCGGGGGGGGTAGCACAGATACGCAGTATTTT CASSLIDGGGGSTDTQYF
TRBJ2-3 TRBD2 TRBV20-1 - TGCAGTGCTAGAGGACTAGCGGGGCTCACAGATACGCAGTATTTT CSARGLAGLTDTQYF
TRBJ2-2 TRBD1 TRBV12-3/TRBV12-4 - TGTGCCAGCAGTGGAAACAGGGGCCCCGGGGAGCTGTTTTTT CASSGNRGPGELFF
TRBJ2-1 TRBD2 TRBV9 many TGTGCCAGCAGCGTAGTGGCGGGGGGACACAATGAGCAGTTCTTC CASSVVAGGHNEQFF
TRBJ1-1 - TRBV11-2 many TGTGCCAGCAAGCTACGGGTTCCCACGGCTGAAGCTTTCTTT CASKLRVPTAEAFF
TRBJ2-1 TRBD1 TRBV6-1 few TGTGCCAGCAGTCCCGACAGGGGCTTCTACAATGAGCAGTTCTTC CASSPDRGFYNEQFF
TRBJ2-7 - TRBV7-2 few TGTGCCAGCAGGTCCGGAGGGACCATCTACGAGCAGTACTTC CASRSGGTIYEQYF
TRBJ1-2 - TRBV2 few TGTGCCAGCGGTTGGGGGGAGCGGAGTGGCTACACCTTC CASGWGERSGYTF